This is a list of T cell receptor beta chains from one sample in a study of naive and memory T cell subsets. TCRdb passed the 5' RACE reads through MiXCR, listing each CDR3 protein once. The sample includes about 56,000 distinct CDR3 sequences, around 8% of them seen just once. All receptors come from a female donor in good health. Each CDR3 is given with its conserved first and last residue. D genes are given only for firm matches. Clone size, where shown, is once, few, many, or a class for clones that have expanded.

CDR3 protein,CDR3 DNA,D gene,V gene,clone size,J gene
CASSPRRGGGTEAFF,TGTGCCAGCAGCCCACGTCGCGGGGGTGGTACTGAAGCTTTCTTT,-,TRBV7-3,many,TRBJ1-1
CSARDQGSTGELFF,TGCAGTGCTAGAGACCAGGGGAGCACCGGGGAGCTGTTTTTT,-,TRBV20-1,many,TRBJ2-2
CVSSPGQSVPSSYNEQFF,TGTGTCAGCTCACCGGGGCAGAGCGTCCCGAGCTCCTACAATGAGCAGTTCTTC,-,TRBV18,once,TRBJ2-1
CASSLTGVQPQHF,TGTGCCAGCAGTTTAACGGGGGTTCAGCCCCAGCATTTT,-,TRBV12-3/TRBV12-4,-,TRBJ1-5
CASSSVLSGTEAFF,TGTGCCAGCAGCTCTGTATTGAGTGGCACTGAAGCTTTCTTT,-,TRBV7-2,many,TRBJ1-1
CASSPTSRQGEQYF,TGTGCCAGCAGTCCAACTTCACGACAGGGTGAGCAGTACTTC,TRBD1,TRBV12-3/TRBV12-4,many,TRBJ2-7
CASSPRTGAGETQYF,TGTGCCAGCTCACCGAGGACAGGGGCTGGCGAGACCCAGTACTTC,TRBD1,TRBV18,many,TRBJ2-5
CASSYSIQGATEAFF,TGTGCCAGCAGTTACTCGATACAGGGGGCCACTGAAGCTTTCTTT,TRBD1,TRBV6-5,-,TRBJ1-1
CASSYSALAASHTQYF,TGTGCCAGCAGTTACTCTGCCCTCGCGGCCTCCCATACGCAGTATTTT,-,TRBV6-5,-,TRBJ2-3
CASNRDNHGYTF,TGTGCCAGCAATCGGGACAACCATGGCTACACCTTC,-,TRBV12-3/TRBV12-4,few,TRBJ1-2
CASRRDSQETQYF,TGTGCCAGCAGGCGGGACAGTCAAGAGACCCAGTACTTC,-,TRBV12-3/TRBV12-4,few,TRBJ2-5
CASSFQGRIGNTIYF,TGTGCCAGCAGTTTTCAGGGGAGAATTGGAAACACCATATATTTT,-,TRBV12-3/TRBV12-4,many,TRBJ1-3
CASSPGHQEQYF,TGTGCCAGCTCACCGGGACACCAGGAGCAGTACTTC,-,TRBV18,many,TRBJ2-7
CASRLADTQYF,TGTGCCAGCCGGCTGGCAGATACGCAGTATTTT,-,TRBV7-2,few,TRBJ2-3
CASSLEGGSVEKLFF,TGCGCCAGCAGCTTGGAAGGGGGCTCAGTTGAAAAACTGTTTTTT,TRBD1,TRBV5-1,-,TRBJ1-4
CASSLVQDYYGYTF,TGTGCCAGCAGCTTGGTACAGGACTACTATGGCTACACCTTC,-,TRBV5-6,-,TRBJ1-2
CSALGNDRGLADTQYF,TGCAGTGCTCTCGGCAACGACCGGGGGCTCGCAGATACGCAGTATTTT,-,TRBV20-1,many,TRBJ2-3
CASSVRGGARETQYF,TGTGCCAGCAGCGTTCGCGGGGGGGCCCGAGAGACCCAGTACTTC,TRBD2,TRBV2,few,TRBJ2-5
CASSLVDSNTGELFF,TGTGCCAGCAGTTTAGTGGATTCGAACACCGGGGAGCTGTTTTTT,-,TRBV28,few,TRBJ2-2
CASSPSGWADTQYF,TGTGCCAGCTCACCTAGCGGGTGGGCAGATACGCAGTATTTT,TRBD2,TRBV18,few,TRBJ2-3
CASSLVQTGNTIYF,TGTGCCAGCAGCTTAGTTCAAACTGGAAACACCATATATTTT,-,TRBV7-9,few,TRBJ1-3
CAVHLPGTYEQYF,TGTGCCGTCCACCTTCCGGGGACCTACGAGCAGTACTTC,-,TRBV30,-,TRBJ2-7
CASSYGGQGSRSTDTQYF,TGTGCCAGCAGTTACGGGGGACAGGGGTCCCGTAGCACAGATACGCAGTATTTT,TRBD1,TRBV6-2/TRBV6-3,-,TRBJ2-3
CASSRIGTPEKLFF,TGTGCCAGCAGCCGAATTGGGACACCTGAAAAACTGTTTTTT,-,TRBV5-6,-,TRBJ1-4
CASSSLTGGCVVYTF,TGTGCCAGCAGTTCCCTGACAGGGGGATGTGTTGTCTACACCTTC,TRBD1,TRBV28,-,TRBJ1-2
CASARGAGELFF,TGTGCCAGTGCCAGGGGTGCCGGGGAGCTGTTTTTT,-,TRBV6-5,many,TRBJ2-2
CAWGGRGYQPQHF,TGTGCCTGGGGGGGGAGAGGGTATCAGCCCCAGCATTTT,-,TRBV30,few,TRBJ1-5
CASREGVGTEAFF,TGTGCCAGCAGAGAAGGAGTTGGGACTGAAGCTTTCTTT,-,TRBV2,many,TRBJ1-1
CASSQGITQGTEAFF,TGTGCCAGCAGTCAGGGAATAACCCAAGGCACTGAAGCTTTCTTT,-,TRBV6-2/TRBV6-3,many,TRBJ1-1
CASSYSIGPGGNGRTYEQYF,TGTGCCAGCAGTTACTCGATCGGGCCAGGGGGCAATGGGAGGACCTACGAGCAGTACTTC,TRBD1,TRBV6-5,-,TRBJ2-7
CASSLVTNYEQYF,TGTGCCAGCAGCTTAGTTACTAACTACGAGCAGTACTTC,-,TRBV7-8,few,TRBJ2-7
CASSYAASGSSTDTQYF,TGTGCCAGCAGTTATGCTGCAAGCGGGTCTAGCACAGATACGCAGTATTTT,-,TRBV6-5,many,TRBJ2-3
CASKTGYGGYTF,TGTGCCAGCAAGACAGGCTACGGCGGCTACACCTTC,-,TRBV6-6,many,TRBJ1-2
CASVGLAGGKGETQYF,TGCGCCAGCGTCGGACTAGCGGGGGGCAAAGGAGAGACCCAGTACTTC,TRBD2,TRBV5-1,many,TRBJ2-5
CSVDPRQQETQYF,TGCAGCGTTGACCCCCGACAGCAAGAGACCCAGTACTTC,-,TRBV29-1,-,TRBJ2-5
CASSGGTAYGYTF,TGTGCCAGCAGCGGAGGGACAGCCTATGGCTACACCTTC,TRBD1,TRBV13,-,TRBJ1-2
CASSWRGDTDRGSNQPQHF,TGTGCCAGCAGCTGGAGAGGGGACACCGACAGAGGTAGCAATCAGCCCCAGCATTTT,-,TRBV5-5,medium-sized,TRBJ1-5
CASSSRGEVTEAFF,TGTGCCAGCAGTAGCAGGGGAGAGGTCACTGAAGCTTTCTTT,-,TRBV11-1,few,TRBJ1-1
CASSPIQGAGFF,TGTGCCAGCTCACCTATACAGGGGGCCGGGTTCTTC,TRBD1,TRBV18,-,TRBJ2-1
CASYPSSGLSTDTQYF,TGCGCCAGCTATCCCTCCAGCGGGCTAAGCACAGATACGCAGTATTTT,-,TRBV5-1,few,TRBJ2-3
CASRLGTDSYEQYF,TGCGCCAGTAGATTGGGAACAGACTCCTACGAGCAGTACTTC,-,TRBV5-1,many,TRBJ2-7
CASSLVRGRGETQYF,TGTGCCAGCAGCTTAGTTCGGGGCCGGGGAGAGACCCAGTACTTC,-,TRBV7-2,-,TRBJ2-5
CASSYGLAQREQFF,TGTGCCAGCAGTTACGGACTTGCCCAAAGAGAGCAGTTCTTC,-,TRBV6-2/TRBV6-3,few,TRBJ2-1